This paragraph covers one T cell receptor (beta chain) sequence. Its antigen is not known. Priming with a constant-region primer yielded TCR beta cDNA from around 0.45 ug total RNA. Three nested multiplex PCR rounds, a slightly modified ARM-PCR method, built the TCR beta libraries. TCRdb itself ran the multiplex PCR reads through MiXCR, one entry per CDR3 protein. The repertoire holds 120,000 or so distinct CDR3 sequences, with 55% to 65% as singletons. This record comes from a study of tumor-infiltrating lymphocytes in primary liver carcinoma. Study-wide results and caveats: Tumor top-250-clone fraction significantly exceeded that of blood (p = 0.039). Only about 8-24% of top clones spanned all five tumor regions. Lower overlap was observed for tumor-adjacent and tumor-blood pairs relative to tumor region pairs.

From roughly 21-30 mg of unsorted bulk tissue, DNA and RNA were co-extracted together. Sequencing was carried out using liver tumor tissue from sampling region 1. Subset in this sample: tumor region T1, superior pole. This receptor was obtained from a woman in her sixties or seventies with primary liver carcinoma and hepatitis B virus infection.

CDR3 DNA sequence: TGTGCCAGCAGCGACCATGACAGGGGCGACTACGAGCAGTACTTC. Protein sequence: CASSDHDRGDYEQYF. The chain has TRBV11-2 and TRBJ2-7, with 8 bases that match TRBD1. Trimming cost V 5 bases and J 3 bases; bases outside gene matches: 9. This CDR3 spans 15 amino acids. CDR1 and CDR2 (germline): SGHAT, FQNNGV.